This T cell receptor beta chain was recovered during a study of coeliac disease. V lost 5 bases to trimming and J lost 4 bases; unmatched junction nucleotides: 2. Germline V gene data show CDR1 as SEHNR and CDR2 as FQNEAQ (reference sequence). This CDR3 spans 13 amino acids. As to this clone: Its antigen remains unknown.

General study points: Control samples showed higher TRB and TRG clonality than intraepithelial and lamina propria samples in active celiac disease.

The protocol was immunoSEQ multiplex PCR, while the TCRdb copy is restricted to in-frame clones and leaves out a portion. Here the sample spans several thousand clones, around 50% being singletons. Cells were frozen in aliquots of 500,000, and one aliquot per fraction was sequenced. The receptor comes from a woman between 65 and 79 years old with celiac disease. The sequencing input was intraepithelial lymphocytes from the gut. The chain has TRBV7-9 and TRBJ2-3; 8 bases line up with TRBD2. CDR3 nucleotide sequence: TGTGCCAGCAGCAACGGGGGGGCAGATACGCAGTATTTT. Encoded protein: CASSNGGADTQYF.